The next 3 T cell receptor beta chains were all read from a single sample in a study of blood T cell repertoires in COVID-19. Generated by immunoSEQ multiplex PCR, the TCRdb table keeps only in-frame clones and is missing some. This table holds roughly 250,000 clones, 85% to 90% found once. The sample comprised peripheral blood. These TCRs come from a woman aged 25-40 years with COVID-19, enrolled during active disease.

The chain combines TRBV7-2 with TRBJ2-2; 7 nucleotides agree with TRBD2. V lost 2 bases, J lost 0 bases, and 9 bases stayed unmatched. The CDR3 runs to 18 residues. Germline-derived CDR1 and CDR2 are SGHTA and FQGNSA. CDR3 in amino acids: CASSLWPGGRSNTGELFF. The CDR3 bases are TGTGCCAGCAGCTTATGGCCGGGGGGTAGATCGAACACCGGGGAGCTGTTTTTT.

On this clone itself: Distinct nucleotide sequences in the sample also encode this CDR3. The chain combines TRBV11-2 with TRBJ2-7, with unresolved D. Germline lookup yields CDR1 SGHAT and CDR2 FQNNGV. The V and J ends lost 3 bases and 3 bases respectively, with 3 bases between them. CDR3 length: 11 amino acids. CDR3 region: CASSLYYEQYF. CDR3 in DNA: TGTGCCAGCAGCTTGTACTACGAGCAGTACTTC. Full variable domain (remainder filled in from reference TRBV11-2 and TRBJ2-7): EAGVAQSPRYKIIEKRQSVAFWCNPISGHATLYWYQQILGQGPKLLIQFQNNGVVDDSQLPKDRFSAERLKGVDSTLKIQPAKLEDSAVYLCASSLYYEQYFGPGTRLTVT.

The chain recombines TRBV28 with TRBJ2-1; D is possibly TRBD2 (6 bases). V lost 6 bases and J 10 bases, leaving 10 bases between the germline ends. The CDR3 is 11 amino acids. Germline loops: CDR1 MDHEN, CDR2 SYDVKM. The CDR3 DNA reads TGTGCCAGCAGCCGACTAGACGAGCAGTTCTTC. It translates to CASSRLDEQFF.